Listed here are 24 T cell receptor beta chains from one sample, sequenced in a study of T cell changes during pregnancy in multiple sclerosis. Sequenced by immunoSEQ multiplex PCR; TCRdb stores in-frame clones only, minus some. The data contain some 120,000 clones, approximately 95% of them seen just once; the ten biggest clones take up roughly 6.2%. The input for sequencing was peripheral blood, taken before pregnancy. The receptor set was obtained from a female donor with multiple sclerosis, enrolled in a pregnancy study.

This rearrangement joins TRBV5-6 to TRBJ1-2; D gene unclear. This CDR3 has 15 amino acids. The V gene lost 0 bases and the J gene lost 6 bases, with 15 bases spanning the gap. Germline V gives CDR1 SGHDT, CDR2 YYEEEE. The CDR3 nucleotides read TGTGCCAGCAGCTTGGGTCGATACGCAAACAATGGCTACACCTTC. This gives the protein CASSLGRYANNGYTF.

The rearrangement uses TRBV27 and TRBJ1-2, with 8 bases identical to TRBD1. Per germline, CDR1 MNHEY and CDR2 SMNVEV (reference sequence). J gave up 2 bases and V 6 bases, and 14 bases lay outside the gene matches. This CDR3 has 17 residues. The CDR3 bases are TGTGCCAGCAGCCGCAACGACAGGGGCGGAAAGAACTATGGCTACACCTTC. As protein: CASSRNDRGGKNYGYTF.

V and J are TRBV19 and TRBJ2-2; 7 positions agree with TRBD2. J gave up 5 bases and V 3 bases, and 3 bases lay outside the gene matches. Per the germline V gene, CDR1 is LNHDA and CDR2 is SQIVND (reference sequence). This CDR3 region has 14 residues. CDR3: CASSMVGGTGELFF. The CDR3 region has the DNA TGTGCCAGTAGTATGGTGGGAGGGACCGGGGAGCTGTTTTTT.

The gene calls are TRBV7-9 and TRBJ1-2; D is undetermined. Trimming left V 0 bases short and J 4 bases short, with 6 bases between. Germline V CDR1 and CDR2: SEHNR, FQNEAQ (reference sequence). The CDR3 is 13 amino acids. The CDR3 DNA reads as TGTGCCAGCAGCTTAGCCCCCCGCTATGGCTACACCTTC. Translation: CASSLAPRYGYTF.

The genes are TRBV4-2 and TRBJ2-1; 9 bases are shared with TRBD2. CDR1 LGHNA and CDR2 YNFKEQ come from the germline V gene. CDR3 size: 16 residues. After removal of 2 bases from V and 7 bases from J, the junction contained 9 bases not matched to a gene. The CDR3 loop reads CASSQLRPSGDNEQFF. The CDR3 DNA follows: TGTGCCAGCAGCCAACTGAGGCCTAGCGGGGATAATGAGCAGTTCTTC.

The chain carries TRBV18 and TRBJ1-5; 8 bases map to TRBD1. The CDR3 loop spans 15 amino acids. Per the germline V gene, CDR1 is KGHSH and CDR2 is LQKENI. The V segment lost 5 bases and the J segment 6 bases; nucleotides outside the gene matches: 9. In nucleotides, the CDR3 is TGTGCCAGCTCAGGCGCAGGGGGCAAGGGTCAGCCCCAGCATTTT. It yields the protein CASSGAGGKGQPQHF.

This clone was seen a single time. The CDR3 protein is CASIPTSGPYNEQFF. Here the CDR3 DNA reads TGTGCCAGCATTCCGACTAGCGGGCCTTACAATGAGCAGTTCTTC. The chain joins TRBV6-1 to TRBJ2-1; 10 nucleotides agree with TRBD2. Per germline, CDR1 MNHNS and CDR2 SASEGT. V dropped 7 bases and J dropped 4; count of bases not matched to a gene: 7. This CDR3 spans 15 amino acids.

The rearrangement uses TRBV7-3 and TRBJ2-2, with D hard to call. Germline-derived CDR1 and CDR2 are SGHTA and FQGTGA. There are 15 residues in the CDR3. Trimming pared 1 base from V and 4 bases from J, leaving 10 bases between. CDR3 loop: CASSLNPLGTGELFF. For the CDR3, the DNA is TGTGCCAGCAGCTTAAATCCCCTCGGCACCGGGGAGCTGTTTTTT.

The chain uses TRBV6-1 and TRBJ2-4; D not certain. Between the trimmed V and J ends, which lost 7 bases and 0 bases, there was a span of 7 bases. Germline V gives CDR1 MNHNS, CDR2 SASEGT. This CDR3 has 13 residues. The DNA for the CDR3 is TGTGCCAGCACCCAAATAGCCAAAAACATTCAGTACTTC. Translation: CASTQIAKNIQYF.

The V and J genes are TRBV13 and TRBJ1-2, with D unclear. CDR1 and CDR2 (germline): PRHDT, FYEKMQ (reference sequence). The V end was cut by 4 bases, the J end by 4 bases, with 7 bases between. The CDR3 is 12 amino acids. DNA for the CDR3: TGTGCCAGCAGCTCGGCGGTCTATGGCTACACCTTC. Its translation is CASSSAVYGYTF.

The genes are TRBV5-1 and TRBJ2-7, with 10 nucleotides matching TRBD2. Germline V gene sequence: CDR1 SGHRS, CDR2 YFSETQ. The CDR3 has 14 amino acids. V shed 0 bases, J shed 5 bases, and the junction held 2 bases outside the gene matches. The CDR3 coding sequence is TGCGCCAGCAGCTTGGTTCTAGCGGGAGACGAGCAGTACTTC. Translating it yields CASSLVLAGDEQYF. Based on the CDR3 plus reference TRBV5-1 and TRBJ2-7, the full variable domain is KAGVTQTPRYLIKTRGQQVTLSCSPISGHRSVSWYQQTPGQGLQFLFEYFSETQRNKGNFPGRFSGRQFSNSRSEMNVSTLELGDSALYLCASSLVLAGDEQYFGPGTRLTVT.

The V call is TRBV6-1, the J call TRBJ1-1, with 7 bases lining up with TRBD1. The CDR3 runs 14 residues. V was pared by 8 bases and J by 3 bases, with 9 bases of the junction left unmatched. Germline V gene data show CDR1 as MNHNS and CDR2 as SASEGT. CDR3 loop: CASRLGQGDTEAFF. CDR3 coding DNA: TGTGCCAGCCGGTTGGGGCAGGGGGACACTGAAGCTTTCTTT.

V usage is TRBV7-3 and J usage is TRBJ2-1; possible D gene TRBD2, 6 bases. The CDR3 is 14 residues long. Deletions cut 0 bases from V and 3 bases from J, with 6 bases between. Germline-derived CDR1 and CDR2 are SGHTA and FQGTGA. This CDR3 is CASSLTGGYNEQFF. The CDR3 DNA is TGTGCCAGCAGCTTAACCGGGGGCTACAATGAGCAGTTCTTC.

The chain recombines TRBV7-8 with TRBJ1-2, with D possibly TRBD1 on 6 matching bases. CDR3 size: 16 residues. From germline, CDR1 is SGHVS and CDR2 FQNEAQ. V was cut by 3 bases and J by 7 bases, with 21 bases left in between. CDR3 nucleotide sequence: TGTGCCAGCAGCTTCTCCACCTCGCGGGGGCTCGGTGGCTACACCTTC. Protein product: CASSFSTSRGLGGYTF. Together with reference TRBV7-8 and TRBJ1-2, the CDR3 gives the full variable domain: GAGVSQSPRYKVAKRGQDVALRCDPISGHVSLFWYQQALGQGPEFLTYFQNEAQLDKSGLPSDRFFAERPEGSVSTLKIQRTQQEDSAVYLCASSFSTSRGLGGYTFGSGTRLTVV.

The V and J genes are TRBV30 and TRBJ1-1, with D unclear. CDR3 size: 13 residues. Trimming pared 4 bases from V and 5 bases from J, leaving 14 bases between. The V gene's germline CDR1 is GTSNPN and CDR2 SVGIG (reference sequence). The CDR3 DNA sequence: TGTGCCTGGACGGCAGGTAGGCCGACTGAAGCTTTCTTT. This gives the protein CAWTAGRPTEAFF.

V and J are TRBV9 and TRBJ2-7, with TRBD2 matching 10 bases. Germline V CDR1 and CDR2: SGDLS, YYNGEE. This CDR3 contains 15 residues. Trimming cost V 4 bases and J 5 bases; bases outside gene matches: 9. Here the CDR3 reads CASSHVSGGADEQYF. Here the CDR3 DNA reads TGTGCCAGCAGCCATGTGAGCGGGGGGGCAGACGAGCAGTACTTC.

This rearrangement joins TRBV7-9 to TRBJ1-2; 8 nucleotides agree with TRBD1. Trimming at V came to 8 bases and at J to 3 bases, leaving 2 bases not matched to a gene. This CDR3 has 12 amino acids. From germline, CDR1 is SEHNR and CDR2 FQNEAQ (reference sequence). In nucleotides, the CDR3 is TGTGCCAGCGACAGGGGAGACTATGGCTACACCTTC. This codes for CASDRGDYGYTF.

V gene TRBV30 combines with J gene TRBJ1-4; maybe TRBD1 (6 bases). The CDR3 contains 15 residues. V was shortened by 0 bases and J by 2 bases, with 10 bases between the two germline ends. CDR1 GTSNPN and CDR2 SVGIG come from the germline V gene (reference sequence). The CDR3 is CAWSVRQETNEKLFF. The CDR3 nucleotides read TGTGCCTGGAGTGTACGACAGGAGACTAATGAAAAACTGTTTTTT.

This clone was detected once. The CDR3 sequence is CASSPLGQGGRGTGELFF. Here the CDR3 DNA reads TGTGCCAGCAGCCCCCTGGGACAGGGGGGTCGAGGCACCGGGGAGCTGTTTTTT. The J gene is TRBJ2-2, the V gene TRBV7-3, with TRBD1 matching 11 bases. Germline CDR1 and CDR2: SGHTA and FQGTGA. The J segment lost 4 bases and the V segment lost 5 bases, leaving 12 bases of the junction unmatched. This CDR3 is 18 amino acids long.

V usage is TRBV5-1 and J usage is TRBJ1-1; 9 bases match TRBD1. Germline trimming cut 0 bases from V and 1 base from J; bases unmatched to any gene: 7. The CDR3 consists of 17 residues. Germline V gives CDR1 SGHRS, CDR2 YFSETQ. In DNA form, the CDR3 reads TGCGCCAGCAGCTTGGGTGGGACAGGGAAGGGGAACACTGAAGCTTTCTTT. It codes for CASSLGGTGKGNTEAFF.

The CDR3 DNA follows: TGTGCCAGCAGCTCAGCGGGGAGGCCTGGGAATGAGCAGTTCTTC. Amino acid sequence: CASSSAGRPGNEQFF. The gene calls are TRBV5-6 and TRBJ2-1; 7 positions agree with TRBD2. The germline CDR1 and CDR2 sequences are SGHDT and YYEEEE. The CDR3 is made up of 15 amino acids. V shed 3 bases, J shed 7 bases, and the junction held 10 bases outside the gene matches.

This clone was detected only once. CDR3 amino acids: CASSQRRQGTHEQFF. DNA for the CDR3: TGTGCCAGCAGTCAAAGGAGACAGGGGACCCATGAGCAGTTCTTC. V gene TRBV11-2 combines with J gene TRBJ2-1; 8 nucleotides match TRBD1. Trimming removed 6 bases from V and 8 bases from J; junction bases left unmatched: 12. Per the germline V gene, CDR1 is SGHAT and CDR2 is FQNNGV. This CDR3 has 15 residues.

V gene TRBV11-3 combines with J gene TRBJ2-1, with a tentative D call TRBD2 (5 bases). Germline-derived CDR1 and CDR2 are SGHNT and YENEEA. V was clipped by 4 bases and J by 5 bases, with 15 bases between them. The CDR3 runs to 15 residues. The CDR3 DNA is TGTGCCAGCAGCTCCTTCGGCGGGTTGGACAATGAGCAGTTCTTC. Translated: CASSSFGGLDNEQFF. The variable domain in full, completed from reference TRBV11-3 and TRBJ2-1, reads EAGVVQSPRYKIIEKKQPVAFWCNPISGHNTLYWYLQNLGQGPELLIRYENEEAVDDSQLPKDRFSAERLKGVDSTLKIQPAELGDSAVYLCASSSFGGLDNEQFFGPGTRLTVL.

The J gene is TRBJ1-1, the V gene TRBV19; D call uncertain. CDR1 LNHDA and CDR2 SQIVND come from the germline V gene (reference sequence). The V and J ends lost 2 bases and 1 base respectively, with 8 bases between them. The CDR3 is 14 amino acids. In DNA form, the CDR3 reads TGTGCCAGTAGTATACCCTGGAGGAACACTGAAGCTTTCTTT. Protein product: CASSIPWRNTEAFF.